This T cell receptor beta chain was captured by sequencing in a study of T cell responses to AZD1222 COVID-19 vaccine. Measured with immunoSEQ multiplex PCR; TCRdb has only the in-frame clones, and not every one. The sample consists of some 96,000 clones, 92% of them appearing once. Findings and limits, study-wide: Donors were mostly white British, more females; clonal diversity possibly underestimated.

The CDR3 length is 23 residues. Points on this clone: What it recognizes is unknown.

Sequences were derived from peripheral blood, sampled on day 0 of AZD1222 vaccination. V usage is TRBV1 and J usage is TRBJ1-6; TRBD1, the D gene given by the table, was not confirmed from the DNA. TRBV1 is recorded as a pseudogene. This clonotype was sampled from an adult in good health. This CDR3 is CTSSQDRSARSRDTNHCNSPLHF. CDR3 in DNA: TGCACCAGCAGCCAAGATCGGTCAGCCAGAAGTAGAGACACAAATCACTGTAATTCACCCCTCCACTTT.